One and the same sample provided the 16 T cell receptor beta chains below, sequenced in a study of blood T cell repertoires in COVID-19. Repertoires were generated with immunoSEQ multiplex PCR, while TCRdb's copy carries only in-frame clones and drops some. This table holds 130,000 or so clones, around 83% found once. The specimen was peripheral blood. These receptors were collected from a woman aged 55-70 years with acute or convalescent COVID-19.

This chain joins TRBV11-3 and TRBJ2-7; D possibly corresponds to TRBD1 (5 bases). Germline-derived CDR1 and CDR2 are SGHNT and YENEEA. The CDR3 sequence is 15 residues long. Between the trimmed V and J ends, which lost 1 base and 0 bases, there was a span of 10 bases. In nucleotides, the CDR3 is TGTGCCAGCAGCTTAGTAGGGGCCCGCTCCTACGAGCAGTACTTC. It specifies CASSLVGARSYEQYF. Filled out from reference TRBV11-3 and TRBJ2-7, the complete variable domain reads EAGVVQSPRYKIIEKKQPVAFWCNPISGHNTLYWYLQNLGQGPELLIRYENEEAVDDSQLPKDRFSAERLKGVDSTLKIQPAELGDSAVYLCASSLVGARSYEQYFGPGTRLTVT.

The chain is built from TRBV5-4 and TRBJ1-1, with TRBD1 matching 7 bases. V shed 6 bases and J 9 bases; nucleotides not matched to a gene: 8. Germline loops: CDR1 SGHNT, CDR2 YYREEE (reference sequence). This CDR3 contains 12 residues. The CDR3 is CASTPTGEKAFF. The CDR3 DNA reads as TGTGCCAGCACCCCCACAGGGGAAAAAGCTTTCTTT.

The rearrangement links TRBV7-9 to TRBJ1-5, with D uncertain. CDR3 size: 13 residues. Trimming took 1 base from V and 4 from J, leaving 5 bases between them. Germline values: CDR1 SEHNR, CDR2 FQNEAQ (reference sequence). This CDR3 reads CASSLVTNQPQHF. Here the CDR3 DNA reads TGTGCCAGCAGCTTAGTAACTAATCAGCCCCAGCATTTT.

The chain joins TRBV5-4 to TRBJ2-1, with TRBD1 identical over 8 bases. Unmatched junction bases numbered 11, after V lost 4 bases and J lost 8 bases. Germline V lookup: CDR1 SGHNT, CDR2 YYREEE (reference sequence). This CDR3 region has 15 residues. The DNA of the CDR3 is TGTGCCAGCAGCCCTACCGGGACAGGTCCCCATGAGCAGTTCTTC. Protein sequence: CASSPTGTGPHEQFF. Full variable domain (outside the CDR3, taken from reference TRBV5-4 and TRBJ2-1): ETGVTQSPTHLIKTRGQQVTLRCSSQSGHNTVSWYQQALGQGPQFIFQYYREEENGRGNFPPRFSGLQFPNYSSELNVNALELDDSALYLCASSPTGTGPHEQFFGPGTRLTVL.

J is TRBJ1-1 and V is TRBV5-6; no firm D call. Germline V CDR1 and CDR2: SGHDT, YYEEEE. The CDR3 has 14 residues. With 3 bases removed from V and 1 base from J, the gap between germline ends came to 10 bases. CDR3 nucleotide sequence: TGTGCCAGCAGCTCGGGGTTGGGGAACACTGAAGCTTTCTTT. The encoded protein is CASSSGLGNTEAFF. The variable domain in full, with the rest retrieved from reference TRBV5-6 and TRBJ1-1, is DAGVTQSPTHLIKTRGQQVTLRCSPKSGHDTVSWYQQALGQGPQFIFQYYEEEERQRGNFPDRFSGHQFPNYSSELNVNALLLGDSALYLCASSSGLGNTEAFFGQGTRLTVV.

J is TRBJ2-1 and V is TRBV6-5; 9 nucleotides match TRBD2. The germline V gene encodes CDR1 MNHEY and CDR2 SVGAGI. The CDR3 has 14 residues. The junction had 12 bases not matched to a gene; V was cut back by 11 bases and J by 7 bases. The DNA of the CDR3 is TGTGCCGGCCAAGCGGGGGGCAGAGGGAATGAGCAGTTCTTC. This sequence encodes CAGQAGGRGNEQFF.

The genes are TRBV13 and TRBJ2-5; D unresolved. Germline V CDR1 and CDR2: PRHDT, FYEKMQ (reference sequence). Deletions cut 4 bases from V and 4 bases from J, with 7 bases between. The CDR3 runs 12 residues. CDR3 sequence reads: CASSSPGETQYF. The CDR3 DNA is TGTGCCAGCAGCTCCCCCGGAGAGACCCAGTACTTC.

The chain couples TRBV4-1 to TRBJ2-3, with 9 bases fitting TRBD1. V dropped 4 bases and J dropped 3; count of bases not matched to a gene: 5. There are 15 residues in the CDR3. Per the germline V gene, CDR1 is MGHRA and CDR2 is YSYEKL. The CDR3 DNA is TGCGCCAGCAGCCTTCCGGGACAGGGAACAGATACGCAGTATTTT. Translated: CASSLPGQGTDTQYF.

CDR3 in DNA: TGCGCCAGCAGCTTCCAGGGGGCTCAGTCCTACGAGCAGTACTTC. Protein: CASSFQGAQSYEQYF. This rearrangement joins TRBV5-1 to TRBJ2-7; 8 nucleotides align to TRBD1. Germline-derived CDR1 and CDR2 are SGHRS and YFSETQ. J gave up 1 base and V 2 bases, and 5 bases lay outside the gene matches. CDR3 size: 15 residues.

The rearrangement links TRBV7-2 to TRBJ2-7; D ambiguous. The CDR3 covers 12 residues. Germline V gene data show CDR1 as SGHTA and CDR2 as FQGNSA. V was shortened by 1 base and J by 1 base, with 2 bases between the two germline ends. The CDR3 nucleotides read TGTGCCAGCAGCTTAGTATCCTACGAGCAGTACTTC. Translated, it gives CASSLVSYEQYF.

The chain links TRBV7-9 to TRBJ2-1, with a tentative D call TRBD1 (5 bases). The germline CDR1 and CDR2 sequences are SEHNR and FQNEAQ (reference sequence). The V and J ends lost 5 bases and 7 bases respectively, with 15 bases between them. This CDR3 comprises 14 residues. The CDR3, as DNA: TGTGCCAGCAGCCTGGACACAATTCTGAATGAGCAGTTCTTC. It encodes CASSLDTILNEQFF. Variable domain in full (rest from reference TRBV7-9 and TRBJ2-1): DTGVSQNPRHKITKRGQNVTFRCDPISEHNRLYWYRQTLGQGPEFLTYFQNEAQLEKSRLLSDRFSAERPKGSFSTLEIQRTEQGDSAMYLCASSLDTILNEQFFGPGTRLTVL.

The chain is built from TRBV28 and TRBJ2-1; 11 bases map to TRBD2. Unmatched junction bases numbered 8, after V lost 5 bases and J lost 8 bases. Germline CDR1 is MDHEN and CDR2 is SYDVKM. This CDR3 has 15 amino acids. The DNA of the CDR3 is TGTGCCAGCAGTCTCTCGGGTAGCGGGGGGGATGAGCAGTTCTTC. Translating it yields CASSLSGSGGDEQFF.

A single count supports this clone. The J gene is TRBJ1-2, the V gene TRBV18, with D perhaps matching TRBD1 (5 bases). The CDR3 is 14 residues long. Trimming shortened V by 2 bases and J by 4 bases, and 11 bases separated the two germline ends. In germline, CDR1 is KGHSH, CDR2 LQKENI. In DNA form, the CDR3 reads TGTGCCAGCTCACCAGCCAGGGAGGGCTATGGCTACACCTTC. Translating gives CASSPAREGYGYTF.

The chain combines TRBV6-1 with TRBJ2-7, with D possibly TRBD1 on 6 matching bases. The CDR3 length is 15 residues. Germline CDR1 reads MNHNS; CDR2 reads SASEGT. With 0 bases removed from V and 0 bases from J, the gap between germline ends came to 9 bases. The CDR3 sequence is CASSEAWTVSYEQYF. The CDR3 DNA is TGTGCCAGCAGTGAAGCATGGACAGTCTCCTACGAGCAGTACTTC.

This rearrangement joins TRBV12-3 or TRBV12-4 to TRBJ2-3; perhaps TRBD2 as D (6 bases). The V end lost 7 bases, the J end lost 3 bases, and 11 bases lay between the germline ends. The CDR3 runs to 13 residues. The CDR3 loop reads CASKKGGTDTQYF. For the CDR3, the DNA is TGTGCCAGCAAGAAAGGAGGGACAGATACGCAGTATTTT.

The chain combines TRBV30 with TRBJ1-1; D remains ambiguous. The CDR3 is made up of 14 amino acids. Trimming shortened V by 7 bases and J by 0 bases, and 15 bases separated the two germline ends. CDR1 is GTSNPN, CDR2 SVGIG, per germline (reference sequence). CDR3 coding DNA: TGTGCCTTCCAGACCGGGTCCTTGAACACTGAAGCTTTCTTT. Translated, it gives CAFQTGSLNTEAFF. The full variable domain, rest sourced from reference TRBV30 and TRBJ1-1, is SQTIHQWPATLVQPVGSPLSLECTVEGTSNPNLYWYRQAAGRGLQLLFYSVGIGQISSEVPQNLSASRPQDRQFILSSKKLLLSDSGFYLCAFQTGSLNTEAFFGQGTRLTVV.